This TCR beta chain is drawn from a study of a mutant IDH1 vaccine in newly diagnosed glioma. Overall study context: Earlier care involved radiotherapy, temozolomide, or both, and the majority received both.

The CDR3 loop spans 15 amino acids. The germline CDR1 and CDR2 sequences are MNHEY and SVGAGI. The ends were cut back, 6 bases at V and 4 bases at J, with 16 bases in the middle. Noted time point: baseline, week 1 (first vaccination visit). Noted treatment: pre-vaccination baseline after standard-of-care therapy. Method: immunoSEQ multiplex PCR; TCRdb's copy keeps in-frame clones and lacks some. This sample has around 92,000 clones, with around nine tenths found just once. The rearrangement joins TRBV6-5 to TRBJ1-3, with a tentative D call TRBD1 (5 bases). The starting material was PBMCs, obtained from a glioma patient treated with radiotherapy, temozolomide or both. This sequence was found in a woman aged 50 to 60 with glioma. This CDR3 is CASSPMGGSGNTIYF. The CDR3 DNA follows: TGTGCCAGCAGCCCGATGGGGGGGTCAGGAAACACCATATATTTT.